Included here is one T cell receptor (beta chain) sequence, with context. The sample contains more than one DNA sequence encoding this CDR3. Repertoires were generated with immunoSEQ multiplex PCR, while TCRdb's copy carries only in-frame clones and drops some. The data contain around 1,900,000 clones, 85% to 95% of them singletons. The data belong to a study of shared clonotypes between healthy human individuals. Terminally differentiated effector memory CD45RA+ cells were excluded from the naive CD8 cells, which were CD45RO-negative and positively selected for CCR7. J was trimmed by 2 bases and V by 4 bases; bases with no gene match: 4. This CDR3 has 15 residues. CDR1 and CDR2 from the germline V gene are SEHNR and FQNEAQ (reference sequence).

The chain employs TRBV7-9 and TRBJ1-2; TRBD1 matches at 10 bases. Sequencing was performed on naive CD8+ T cells from PBMCs. This clonotype was obtained from a man aged 18 to 35 in good health. Some clones in this sample may be carry-over from other donors' samples. In DNA form, the CDR3 reads TGTGCCAGCAGCTCCGGACAGGGGGGGAACTATGGCTACACCTTC. Translated: CASSSGQGGNYGYTF.